This record covers a single T cell receptor (beta chain). This entry is derived from a study of regulatory T cells in long-lasting Graves disease. Study context: Over 5 years of antithyroid drugs with positive TSH receptor antibodies was taken to mean persistent Graves' disease.

Germline values: CDR1 LGHNA, CDR2 YSLEER. This CDR3 is 14 amino acids long. Trimming cost V 0 bases and J 3 bases; bases outside gene matches: 2. Time point in this sample: persistent/refractory GD, antithyroid drugs over 5 years with positive TRAb. PBMCs provided the RNA from which the TCR library was made. Arm-PCR of CDR3 regions and iRepertoire HTBI primers were used to build TCR beta libraries. One entry per CDR3 protein results from TCRdb running MiXCR on the multiplex PCR reads. The sample consists of around 400,000 distinct CDR3 sequences, about a quarter of them appearing once. The sequenced sample was peripheral blood mononuclear cells (PBMCs), obtained when the disease was refractory, from a patient treated with antithyroid drugs. This TCR was recovered from a female donor with Graves disease. The rearrangement joins TRBV4-3 to TRBJ2-7; TRBD2 matches at 7 bases. The CDR3 is CASSQEPSGYEQYF. CDR3 nucleotides: TGCGCCAGCAGCCAAGAACCTAGCGGCTACGAGCAGTACTTC.